A single sample gave rise to the 21 T cell receptor beta chains below, sequenced in a study of shared T cell receptors in the human thymus. Using immunoSEQ multiplex PCR, the repertoire was profiled, and TCRdb retains in-frame clones only, with some absent. Here the sample spans 500,000 to 750,000 clones, around 87% being singletons. The same specimen was also included in a second study, on human thymus T cells.

Sequenced material: thymocytes. The receptors shown here come from a boy under two years old with a congenital heart defect.

This clone showed up just once. The rearrangement joins TRBV14 to TRBJ1-1; 8 bases map to TRBD1. With 8 bases clipped from V and 2 bases from J, the junction kept 16 bases outside the gene matches. The CDR3 contains 17 residues. Germline V gives CDR1 SGHDN, CDR2 FVKESK. For the CDR3, the DNA is TGTGCCAGCCCATCCCGGGACAGGTCCGCACCTAACACTGAAGCTTTCTTT. This gives the protein CASPSRDRSAPNTEAFF.

V and J are TRBV5-5 and TRBJ2-7, with 9 positions matching TRBD2. CDR1 is SGHKS, CDR2 YYEKEE, per germline (reference sequence). Losses at the gene ends were 4 bases for V and 3 bases for J; bases not matched to a gene: 5. The length of the CDR3 is 14 residues. CDR3 region: CASSGRTSVYEQYF. The CDR3 DNA follows: TGTGCCAGCAGCGGACGGACTAGCGTCTACGAGCAGTACTTC.

This chain uses TRBV6-1 with TRBJ2-7; tentative D call: TRBD2 (6 bases). Germline V gene data show CDR1 as MNHNS and CDR2 as SASEGT. V lost 8 bases to trimming and J lost 2 bases, with 7 bases between them. The CDR3 consists of 11 residues. The CDR3: CASGGTYEQYF. CDR3 DNA sequence: TGTGCCAGCGGAGGGACCTACGAGCAGTACTTC.

This chain uses TRBV4-2 with TRBJ2-3; 9 bases are a match to TRBD2. This CDR3 is built from 16 residues. Germline assignment: CDR1 LGHNA and CDR2 YNFKEQ. V shed 0 bases and J 5 bases; nucleotides not matched to a gene: 6. CDR3 sequence (DNA): TGTGCCAGCAGCCAAGATAGGAGCGGGAGGCAAGATACGCAGTATTTT. Translated: CASSQDRSGRQDTQYF.

The chain carries TRBV28 and TRBJ2-1; 8 bases are a match to TRBD2. V dropped 4 bases and J dropped 6; count of bases not matched to a gene: 11. The germline V gene has CDR1 MDHEN and CDR2 SYDVKM. The CDR3 totals 16 residues. The CDR3: CASSSPGREAPNEQFF. The CDR3 DNA reads TGTGCCAGCAGTTCCCCCGGGCGGGAGGCTCCCAATGAGCAGTTCTTC.

This chain uses TRBV9 with TRBJ2-7; D is undetermined. Between the trimmed V and J ends, which lost 4 bases and 3 bases, there was a span of 11 bases. From germline, CDR1 is SGDLS and CDR2 YYNGEE. The CDR3 length is 13 residues. The CDR3 region is CASSPRLDYEQYF. In DNA, the CDR3 is TGTGCCAGCAGCCCCCGACTCGACTACGAGCAGTACTTC.

The chain links TRBV5-5 to TRBJ2-1; 8 bases map to TRBD2. This CDR3 contains 16 residues. CDR1 and CDR2 (germline): SGHKS, YYEKEE (reference sequence). J gave up 8 bases and V 6 bases, and 16 bases lay outside the gene matches. In DNA form, the CDR3 reads TGTGCCAGCATCCCGGCGGCGGGAGGCCCGGAGGATGAGCAGTTCTTC. Its protein product is CASIPAAGGPEDEQFF.

The CDR3 is CASSQETSRVDSAYEQYF. The CDR3, as DNA: TGCGCCAGCAGCCAAGAAACATCCCGGGTGGACAGCGCCTACGAGCAGTACTTC. V is TRBV4-3 and J is TRBJ2-7; a weak D match, TRBD1 (6 bases). The V end lost 0 bases, the J end lost 2 bases, and 20 bases lay between the germline ends. Per the germline V gene, CDR1 is LGHNA and CDR2 is YSLEER. The CDR3 sequence is 18 residues long.

This sequence joins TRBV2 and TRBJ2-1, with 7 bases that match TRBD2. Unmatched junction bases numbered 9, after V lost 6 bases and J lost 1 base. The CDR3 runs to 16 residues. CDR1 and CDR2 (germline): SNHLY, FYNNEI. Written as DNA, the CDR3 is TGTGCCAGCAGGCTTCTAGCGGAGGGATCCTACAATGAGCAGTTCTTC. This translates into CASRLLAEGSYNEQFF.

Of note for this clone: A read error may produce the germline difference seen at one junction end. The chain couples TRBV27 to TRBJ2-7, with 9 bases matching TRBD1. CDR1 MNHEY and CDR2 SMNVEV come from the germline V gene (reference sequence). The CDR3 totals 15 residues. CDR3 amino acids: CASSLSSSLRGQGYF. The CDR3 DNA sequence: TGTGCCAGCAGTTTATCGTCATCTCTCCGGGGACAGGGATATTTC.

This clone was detected only a few times. V is TRBV5-4 and J is TRBJ1-2, with 7 bases aligning to TRBD1. Looked up from germline, CDR1 is SGHNT and CDR2 is YYREEE (reference sequence). The CDR3 length is 15 residues. J was trimmed by 6 bases and V by 3 bases; bases with no gene match: 11. CDR3 amino acids: CASSCRIGQGDGYTF. The DNA for the CDR3 is TGTGCCAGCAGCTGTCGGATTGGGCAGGGGGATGGCTACACCTTC.

This clone was seen a single time. This rearrangement joins TRBV5-1 to TRBJ2-7; D ambiguous. Trimming took 0 bases from V and 7 from J, leaving 23 bases between them. The CDR3 extends over 17 amino acids. CDR1 and CDR2 (germline): SGHRS, YFSETQ. The CDR3 region has the DNA TGCGCCAGCAGCTTGGTGTTTTCGGTCACCCCGTCGGGTGAGCAGTACTTC. Translating it yields CASSLVFSVTPSGEQYF.

CDR3 region: CASRVAGEAERQETQYF. CDR3 sequence (DNA): TGTGCCAGCCGTGTCGCGGGAGAGGCGGAGCGGCAAGAGACCCAGTACTTC. The chain couples TRBV25-1 to TRBJ2-5, with 7 bases that match TRBD2. This CDR3 has 17 residues. From germline, CDR1 is MGHDK and CDR2 SYGVNS. Losses at the gene ends were 8 bases for V and 2 bases for J; bases not matched to a gene: 17.

The chain has TRBV25-1 and TRBJ1-1; D remains ambiguous. Trimming shortened V by 4 bases and J by 6 bases, and 9 bases separated the two germline ends. CDR3 length equals 12 residues. Germline values: CDR1 MGHDK, CDR2 SYGVNS. CDR3 in DNA: TGTGCCAGCAGTGGTACGGTCGCTGAAGCTTTCTTT. It yields the protein CASSGTVAEAFF.

This clone was picked up a small number of times. The chain joins TRBV18 to TRBJ2-6; 8 positions match TRBD1. Per germline, CDR1 KGHSH and CDR2 LQKENI. V shed 2 bases and J 4 bases; nucleotides not matched to a gene: 7. The CDR3 is made up of 17 amino acids. CDR3 sequence: CASSPGRGHPGANVLTF. The CDR3 nucleotides are TGTGCCAGCTCACCAGGCAGGGGGCATCCCGGGGCCAACGTCCTGACTTTC.

The V gene is TRBV10-2, the J gene TRBJ1-5; TRBD1 agrees at 8 bases. Trimming took 8 bases from V and 3 from J; bases not matched to a gene: 3. Germline V gives CDR1 WSHSY, CDR2 SAAADI. This CDR3 is built from 13 residues. The CDR3 region is CASGTGPNQPQHF. The CDR3 DNA follows: TGCGCCAGCGGGACAGGCCCCAATCAGCCCCAGCATTTT.

The chain has TRBV5-1 and TRBJ2-7; weak D call: TRBD2 (5 bases). CDR3 length: 15 residues. The germline CDR1 and CDR2 sequences are SGHRS and YFSETQ. Deletions cut 2 bases from V and 2 bases from J, with 14 bases between. This chain's CDR3 is CASSLSGLNPYEQYF. The DNA for the CDR3 is TGCGCCAGCAGCTTAAGCGGACTTAACCCCTACGAGCAGTACTTC.

The chain uses TRBV7-2 and TRBJ2-7; 7 bases agree with TRBD1. The V and J ends lost 1 base and 0 bases, in that order; junction bases with no gene match: 9. The CDR3 totals 17 residues. The germline gives CDR1 SGHTA, CDR2 FQGNSA. The CDR3 is CASSLGDRPSSSYEQYF. CDR3 coding DNA: TGTGCCAGCAGCTTAGGGGACAGACCATCTAGCTCCTACGAGCAGTACTTC.

This clone was counted only a few times. The chain combines TRBV19 with TRBJ1-3, with a possible D match to TRBD1 (5 bases). The CDR3 sequence is 16 residues long. CDR1 is LNHDA, CDR2 SQIVND, per germline (reference sequence). V lost 10 bases and J lost 2, with 21 bases in between. CDR3 residues: CATSPPAAGPGNTIYF. As DNA, the CDR3 is TGTGCCACCTCACCCCCCGCGGCAGGGCCTGGAAACACCATATATTTT.

The rearrangement uses TRBV18 and TRBJ1-1; D possibly corresponds to TRBD1 (6 bases). V was shortened by 6 bases and J by 7 bases, with 12 bases between the two germline ends. Germline CDR1 is KGHSH and CDR2 is LQKENI. This CDR3 spans 12 amino acids. This chain's CDR3 is CASSSQGGEAFF. The DNA of the CDR3 is TGTGCCAGCTCGTCACAGGGCGGTGAAGCTTTCTTT. Filled out from reference TRBV18 and TRBJ1-1, the complete variable domain reads NAGVMQNPRHLVRRRGQEARLRCSPMKGHSHVYWYRQLPEEGLKFMVYLQKENIIDESGMPKERFSAEFPKEGPSILRIQQVVRGDSAAYFCASSSQGGEAFFGQGTRLTVV.

The V call is TRBV30, the J call TRBJ1-2; D is unresolved. The V and J ends lost 1 base and 4 bases respectively, with 19 bases between them. The germline V gene has CDR1 GTSNPN and CDR2 SVGIG (reference sequence). This CDR3 is built from 16 residues. The CDR3 is CAWSAADGGFGYGYTF. In DNA form, the CDR3 reads TGTGCCTGGAGTGCGGCCGATGGAGGATTTGGCTATGGCTACACCTTC.